Below, one TCR beta chain is given with its context. The gene names given are mouse names. Data came from immunoSEQ multiplex PCR; TCRdb stores just in-frame clones and leaves some out. The repertoire has roughly 2,500 clones, around 47% of them found once; the top ten carry 11% to 15%. Noted time point: mouse harvest day 14 after allogeneic transplant. Mouse grafts combined 10^7 T-cell-depleted bone marrow cells with 10^6 splenic CD5+ T cells. The data derive from a study of tissue T cells after allogeneic stem cell transplantation. Sequences were obtained from gut tissue. This sequence originates from a female BALB/c mouse given C57BL/6 T cells with graft-versus-host disease after an allogeneic hematopoietic cell transplant.

The CDR3 region is CASSADWGGYAEQFF. The covered CDR3 bases are TGTGCCAGCAGTGCCGACTGGGGGGGCTATGCTGAGCAGTTC. V and J are TRBV13-3 and TRBJ2-1, with 11 bases identical to TRBD2. The read finishes 1 residue shy of the CDR3 end, and the germline J gene is used to complete it. The V gene's germline CDR1 is NNHDY and CDR2 SYVADS. This CDR3 contains 15 residues. V was clipped by 3 bases and J by 3 bases; unmatched bases: 2.